The following is a T cell receptor beta chain sequence with its context. Original processing methods: Reference gene primer amplification gave estimated nucleated cell counts. Sequencing used immunoSEQ multiplex PCR; TCRdb keeps in-frame clones, though not all of them. V and J calls plus clone size are reproduced from that table; the DNA served to infer D and trimming. The table records about 38,000 clones, around four fifths of them present only once. Per germline, CDR1 MNHEY and CDR2 SVGAGI. V shed 6 bases and J 5 bases; nucleotides not matched to a gene: 7. The CDR3 loop spans 14 amino acids. The data originate from a study of blood T cell repertoires in COVID-19. For the study at large: T cells, B-cell-depleted T cells, or PBMCs supplied cDNA or gDNA.

The clonotype originates from a man aged 45 to 65 with active COVID-19. The rearrangement uses TRBV6-5 and TRBJ1-2; 9 bases agree with TRBD1. The sequencing sample was made of peripheral blood. The CDR3 sequence: CASSDTGQGYGYTF. Here the CDR3 DNA reads TGTGCCAGCAGCGATACGGGACAGGGTTATGGCTACACCTTC.